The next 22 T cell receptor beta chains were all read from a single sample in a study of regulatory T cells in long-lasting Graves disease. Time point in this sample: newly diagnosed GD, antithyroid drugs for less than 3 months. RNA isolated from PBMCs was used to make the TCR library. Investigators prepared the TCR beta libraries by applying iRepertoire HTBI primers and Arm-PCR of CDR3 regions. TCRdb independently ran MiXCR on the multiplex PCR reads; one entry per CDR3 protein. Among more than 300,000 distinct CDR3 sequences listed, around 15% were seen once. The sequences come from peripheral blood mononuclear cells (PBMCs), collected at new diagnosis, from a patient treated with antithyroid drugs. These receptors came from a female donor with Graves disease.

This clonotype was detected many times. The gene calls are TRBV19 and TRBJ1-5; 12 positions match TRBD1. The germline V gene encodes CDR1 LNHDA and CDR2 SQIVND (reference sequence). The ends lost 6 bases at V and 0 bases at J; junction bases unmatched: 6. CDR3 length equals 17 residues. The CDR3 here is CASSGDRGRSSNQPQHF. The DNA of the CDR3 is TGTGCCAGTAGCGGGGACAGGGGGCGTTCTAGCAATCAGCCCCAGCATTTT.

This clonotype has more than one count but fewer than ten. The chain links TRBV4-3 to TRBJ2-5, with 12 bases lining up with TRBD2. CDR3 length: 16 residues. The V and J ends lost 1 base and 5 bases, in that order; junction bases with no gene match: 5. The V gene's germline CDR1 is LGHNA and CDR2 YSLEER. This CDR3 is CASSQGLAGVSETQYF. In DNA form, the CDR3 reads TGCGCCAGCAGCCAAGGACTAGCGGGAGTCTCGGAGACCCAGTACTTC.

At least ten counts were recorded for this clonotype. As DNA, the CDR3 is TGCGCCAGCACCCCCGGTGGAACAGCCCACACAGATACGCAGTATTTT. It encodes CASTPGGTAHTDTQYF. The chain employs TRBV5-1 and TRBJ2-3, with D hard to call. V gave up 6 bases and J gave up 2 bases, with 19 bases separating them. This CDR3 spans 16 amino acids. Looked up from germline, CDR1 is SGHRS and CDR2 is YFSETQ.

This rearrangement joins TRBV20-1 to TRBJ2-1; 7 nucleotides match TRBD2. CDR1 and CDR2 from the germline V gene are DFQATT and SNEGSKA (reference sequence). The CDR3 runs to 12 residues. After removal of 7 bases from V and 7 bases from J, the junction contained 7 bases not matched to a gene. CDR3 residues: CSGASGMNEQFF. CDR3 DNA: TGCAGTGGGGCGAGCGGGATGAATGAGCAGTTCTTC.

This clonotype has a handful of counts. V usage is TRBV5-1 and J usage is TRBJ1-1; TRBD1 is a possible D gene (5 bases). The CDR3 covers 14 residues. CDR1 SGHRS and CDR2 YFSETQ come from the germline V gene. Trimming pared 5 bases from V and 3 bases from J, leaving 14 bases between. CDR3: CASSFRVPHTEAFF. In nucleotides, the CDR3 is TGCGCCAGCAGTTTCAGGGTACCTCACACTGAAGCTTTCTTT.

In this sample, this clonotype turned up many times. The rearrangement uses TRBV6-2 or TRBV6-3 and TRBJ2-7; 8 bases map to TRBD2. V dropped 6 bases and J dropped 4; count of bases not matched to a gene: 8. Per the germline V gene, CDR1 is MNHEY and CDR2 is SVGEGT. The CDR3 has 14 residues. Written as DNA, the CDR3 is TGTGCCAGCAGAAATAGCGGGACGGTGTACGAGCAGTACTTC. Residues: CASRNSGTVYEQYF.

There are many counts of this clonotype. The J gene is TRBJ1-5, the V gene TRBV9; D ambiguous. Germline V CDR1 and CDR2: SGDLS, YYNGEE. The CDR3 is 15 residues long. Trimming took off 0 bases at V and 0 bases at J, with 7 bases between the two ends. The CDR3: CASSVGGNSNQPQHF. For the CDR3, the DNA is TGTGCCAGCAGCGTAGGGGGAAATAGCAATCAGCCCCAGCATTTT.

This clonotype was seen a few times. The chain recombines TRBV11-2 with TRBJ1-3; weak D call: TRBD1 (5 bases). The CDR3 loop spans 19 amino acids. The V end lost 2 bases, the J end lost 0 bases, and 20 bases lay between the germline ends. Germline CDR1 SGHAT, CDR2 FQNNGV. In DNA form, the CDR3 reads TGTGCCAGCAGCTTATTCAGTTTACAGGCGTCTAACTCTGGAAACACCATATATTTT. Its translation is CASSLFSLQASNSGNTIYF.

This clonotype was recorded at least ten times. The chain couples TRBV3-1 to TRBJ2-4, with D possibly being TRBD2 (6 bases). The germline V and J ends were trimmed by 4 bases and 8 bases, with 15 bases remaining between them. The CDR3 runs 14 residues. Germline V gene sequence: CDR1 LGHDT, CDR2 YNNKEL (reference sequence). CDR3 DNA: TGTGCCAGCAGCCGCAGTGATGGGACTTACATTCAGTACTTC. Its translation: CASSRSDGTYIQYF.

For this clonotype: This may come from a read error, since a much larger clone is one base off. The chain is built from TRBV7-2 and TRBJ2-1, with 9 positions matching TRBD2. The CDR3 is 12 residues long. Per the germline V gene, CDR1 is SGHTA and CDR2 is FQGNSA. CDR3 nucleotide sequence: TGTGCCTGCAGCTTCCTCGGGCGGGAGGGCTTCTTC. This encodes CACSFLGREGFF. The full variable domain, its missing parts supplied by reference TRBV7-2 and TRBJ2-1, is GAGVSQSPSNKVTEKGKDVELRCDPISGHTALYWYRQSLGQGLEFLIYFQGNSAPDKSGLPSDRFSAERTGGSVSTLTIQRTQQEDSAVYLCACSFLGREGFFGPGTRLTVL.

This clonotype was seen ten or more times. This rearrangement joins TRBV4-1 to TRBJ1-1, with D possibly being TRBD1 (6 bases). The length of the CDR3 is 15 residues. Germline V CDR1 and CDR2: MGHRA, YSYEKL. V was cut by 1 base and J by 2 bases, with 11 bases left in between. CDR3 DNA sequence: TGCGCCAGCAGCCAAGGACAGGCCACTAACACTGAAGCTTTCTTT. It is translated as CASSQGQATNTEAFF.

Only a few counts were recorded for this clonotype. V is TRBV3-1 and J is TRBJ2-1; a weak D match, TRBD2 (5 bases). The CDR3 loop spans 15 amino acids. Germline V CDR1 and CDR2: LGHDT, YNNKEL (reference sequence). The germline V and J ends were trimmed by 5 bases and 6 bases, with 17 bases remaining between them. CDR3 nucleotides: TGTGCCAGCAGCACCCTACTAGTACCGGTCAATGAGCAGTTCTTC. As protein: CASSTLLVPVNEQFF.

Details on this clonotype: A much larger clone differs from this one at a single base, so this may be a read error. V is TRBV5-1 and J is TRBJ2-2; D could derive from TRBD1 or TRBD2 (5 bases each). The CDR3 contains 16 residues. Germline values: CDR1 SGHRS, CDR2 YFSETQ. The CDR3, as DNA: TGCGCCAGCAGCTTGGGGGAACAGGCGAACACCGGGGAGCCGTTTTTT. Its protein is CASSLGEQANTGEPFF.

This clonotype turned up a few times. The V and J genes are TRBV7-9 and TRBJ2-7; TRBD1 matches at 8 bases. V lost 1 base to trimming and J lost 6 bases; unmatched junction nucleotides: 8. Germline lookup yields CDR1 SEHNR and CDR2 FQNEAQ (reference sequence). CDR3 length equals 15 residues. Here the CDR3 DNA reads TGTGCCAGCAGCTTAGGTAGGCCAGGGGGCCGCGAGCAGTACTTC. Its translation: CASSLGRPGGREQYF.

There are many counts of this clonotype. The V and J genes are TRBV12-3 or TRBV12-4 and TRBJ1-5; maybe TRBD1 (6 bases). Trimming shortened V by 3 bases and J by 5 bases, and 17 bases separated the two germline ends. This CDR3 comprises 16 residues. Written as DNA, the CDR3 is TGTGCCAGCAGTTTTAAGGTGGACAGCAGCGATCAGCCCCAGCATTTT. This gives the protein CASSFKVDSSDQPQHF.

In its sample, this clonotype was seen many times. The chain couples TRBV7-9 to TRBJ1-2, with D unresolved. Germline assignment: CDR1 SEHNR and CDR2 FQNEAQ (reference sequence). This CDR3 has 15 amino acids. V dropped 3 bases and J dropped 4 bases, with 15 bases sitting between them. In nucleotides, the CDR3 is TGTGCCAGCAGCTTTGGGTCCGCGAGAACCTATGGCTACACCTTC. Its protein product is CASSFGSARTYGYTF.

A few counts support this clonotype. The CDR3 coding sequence is TGCGCCAGCAGCTTGGAGGACTCAGTGAACACTGAAGCTTTCTTT. Amino acid sequence: CASSLEDSVNTEAFF. This chain joins TRBV5-1 and TRBJ1-1; D is unclear. V was cut by 0 bases and J by 0 bases, with 9 bases left in between. This CDR3 is built from 15 residues. The germline V gene has CDR1 SGHRS and CDR2 YFSETQ.

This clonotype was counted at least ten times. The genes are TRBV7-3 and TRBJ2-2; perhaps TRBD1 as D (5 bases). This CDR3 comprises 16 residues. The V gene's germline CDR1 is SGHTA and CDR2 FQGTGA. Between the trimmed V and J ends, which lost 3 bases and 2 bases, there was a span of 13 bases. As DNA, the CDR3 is TGTGCCAGCAGCTTCGGCTGGGGCGCAAACACCGGGGAGCTGTTTTTT. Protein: CASSFGWGANTGELFF.

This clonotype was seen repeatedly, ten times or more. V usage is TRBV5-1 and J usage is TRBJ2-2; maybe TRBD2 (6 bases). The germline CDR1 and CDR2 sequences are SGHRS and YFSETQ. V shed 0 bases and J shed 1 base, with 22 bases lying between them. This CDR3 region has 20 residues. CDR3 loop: CASSLAVGGIRPQNTGELFF. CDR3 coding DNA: TGCGCCAGCAGCTTGGCCGTTGGGGGGATACGCCCTCAGAACACCGGGGAGCTGTTTTTT.

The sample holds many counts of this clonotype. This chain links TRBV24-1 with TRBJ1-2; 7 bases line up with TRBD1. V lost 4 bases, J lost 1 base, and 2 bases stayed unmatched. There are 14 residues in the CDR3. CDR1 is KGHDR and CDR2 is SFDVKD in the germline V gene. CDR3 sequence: CATSDYRGNYGYTF. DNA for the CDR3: TGTGCCACCAGTGACTACAGGGGTAACTATGGCTACACCTTC.

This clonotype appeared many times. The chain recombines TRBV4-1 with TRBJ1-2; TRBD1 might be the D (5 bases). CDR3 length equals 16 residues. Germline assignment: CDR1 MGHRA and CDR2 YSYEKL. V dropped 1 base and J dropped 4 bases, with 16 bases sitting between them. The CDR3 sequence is CASSQAGGEKAYGYTF. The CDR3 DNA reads TGCGCCAGCAGCCAAGCGGGGGGAGAAAAGGCCTATGGCTACACCTTC.

CDR3 in amino acids: CSARDWGLARYSETQYF. The CDR3 DNA follows: TGCAGTGCTAGAGATTGGGGACTAGCGAGATACTCAGAGACCCAGTACTTC. The J gene is TRBJ2-5, the V gene TRBV20-1; the match to TRBD2 covers 10 bases. Per germline, CDR1 DFQATT and CDR2 SNEGSKA (reference sequence). The CDR3 spans 17 residues. The trim removed 0 bases at V and 4 bases at J, leaving 11 bases unmatched.